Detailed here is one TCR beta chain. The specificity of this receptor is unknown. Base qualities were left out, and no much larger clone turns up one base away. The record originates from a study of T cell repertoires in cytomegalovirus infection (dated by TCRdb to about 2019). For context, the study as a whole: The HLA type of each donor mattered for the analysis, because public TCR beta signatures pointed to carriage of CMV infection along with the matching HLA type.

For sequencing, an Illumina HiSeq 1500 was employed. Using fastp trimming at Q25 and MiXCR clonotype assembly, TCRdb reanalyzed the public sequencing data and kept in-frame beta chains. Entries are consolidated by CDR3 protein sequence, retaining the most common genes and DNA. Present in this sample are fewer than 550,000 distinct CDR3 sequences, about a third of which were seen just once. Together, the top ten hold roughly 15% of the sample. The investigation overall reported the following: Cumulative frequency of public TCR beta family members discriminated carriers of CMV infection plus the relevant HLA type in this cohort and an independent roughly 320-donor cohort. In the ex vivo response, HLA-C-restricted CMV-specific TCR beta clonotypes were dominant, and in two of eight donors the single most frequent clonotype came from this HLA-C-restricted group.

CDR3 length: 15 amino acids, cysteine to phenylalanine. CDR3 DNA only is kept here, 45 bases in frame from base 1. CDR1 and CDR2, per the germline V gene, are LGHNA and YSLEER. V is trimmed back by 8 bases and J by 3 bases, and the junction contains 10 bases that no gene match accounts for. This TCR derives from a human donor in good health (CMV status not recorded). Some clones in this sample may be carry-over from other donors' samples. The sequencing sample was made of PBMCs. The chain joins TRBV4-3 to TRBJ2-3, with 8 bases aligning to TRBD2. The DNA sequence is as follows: TGCGCCAGCTCCCGGGAGGGTAGAAGGACAGATACGCAGTATTTT. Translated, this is CASSREGRRTDTQYF.